Included here is one TCR beta chain sequence, with context. What it binds is unknown. This CDR3 comprises 15 residues. Trimming took 7 bases from V and 0 from J, leaving 16 bases between them. Germline V gene lookup returns CDR1 SGHKS and CDR2 YYEKEE (reference sequence). The sample originates from a study of shared clonotypes between healthy human individuals. TCRdb's table, derived via immunoSEQ multiplex PCR, lists solely in-frame clones and lacks some. The sample shows millions of clones, roughly 91% of them seen only once. Findings of the study overall: Enrolling few donors narrowed the genetic and exposure-history diversity that was represented. Incompleteness in sorted-subset sequencing, despite large depth, was shown by rarefaction. The sole specimen, blood, was sampled, and tissue repertoires likely differ.

CD45RO-negative, CCR7-selected cells formed the naive CD8 fraction, which excluded terminally differentiated effector memory CD45RA+ cells. The chain carries TRBV5-5 and TRBJ2-5, with D possibly TRBD2 on 6 matching bases. This TCR came from a man aged 18 to 29 in good health. Some clones in this sample may be carry-over from other donors' samples. Sequencing was performed on naive CD8+ T cells from PBMCs. Here the CDR3 DNA reads TGTGCCAGCCTCCGGGGACTTGCGTACCAAGAGACCCAGTACTTC. Its translation is CASLRGLAYQETQYF. Using reference TRBV5-5 and TRBJ2-5 for the parts outside the CDR3, the full variable domain is DAGVTQSPTHLIKTRGQQVTLRCSPISGHKSVSWYQQVLGQGPQFIFQYYEKEERGRGNFPDRFSARQFPNYSSELNVNALLLGDSALYLCASLRGLAYQETQYFGPGTRLLVL.